The 25 T cell receptor beta chains below all came from one sample that was sequenced in a study of cytomegalovirus exposure and HLA in healthy donors. Sequenced by immunoSEQ multiplex PCR; TCRdb stores in-frame clones only, minus some. The sample includes roughly 330,000 clones, roughly 87% seen only once; the top ten take 1.2%. Material for sequencing was PBMCs. These receptors originate from a woman in her twenties or thirties in good health and CMV-seropositive.

This chain links TRBV28 with TRBJ1-2, with TRBD1 identical over 10 bases. CDR1 is MDHEN, CDR2 SYDVKM, per germline. The J segment lost 3 bases and the V segment lost 6 bases, leaving 4 bases of the junction unmatched. The CDR3 is 14 residues long. CDR3 coding DNA: TGTGCCAGCAGAAGGACAGGGGGTGACTATGGCTACACCTTC. Protein: CASRRTGGDYGYTF.

The chain recombines TRBV7-9 with TRBJ1-2, with TRBD1 matching over 9 bases. The CDR3 runs to 15 residues. The germline CDR1 and CDR2 sequences are SEHNR and FQNEAQ (reference sequence). Germline trimming cut 5 bases from V and 6 bases from J; bases unmatched to any gene: 10. The CDR3 nucleotides are TGTGCCAGCAGCGGCAGACCTACAGGGGGCGATGGCTACACCTTC. Its protein product is CASSGRPTGGDGYTF.

This clone showed up just once. The chain has TRBV19 and TRBJ2-1, with 12 bases fitting TRBD2. J was trimmed by 9 bases and V by 5 bases; bases with no gene match: 8. There are 15 residues in the CDR3. Germline-derived CDR1 and CDR2 are LNHDA and SQIVND (reference sequence). The CDR3 nucleotides are TGTGCCAGTAGTCCAACTCTAGCGGGAGGGAGTGAGCAGTTCTTC. It is translated as CASSPTLAGGSEQFF.

J is TRBJ2-1 and V is TRBV5-8, with 9 bases aligning to TRBD1. From germline, CDR1 is SGHTS and CDR2 YDEGEE. V was pared by 4 bases and J by 4 bases, with 6 bases of the junction left unmatched. The CDR3 loop spans 15 amino acids. The CDR3 spells CASSPTGGVYNEQFF. The DNA for the CDR3 is TGTGCCAGCAGCCCTACAGGGGGCGTTTACAATGAGCAGTTCTTC. Based on the CDR3 plus reference TRBV5-8 and TRBJ2-1, the full variable domain is EAGVTQSPTHLIKTRGQQATLRCSPISGHTSVYWYQQALGLGLQFLLWYDEGEERNRGNFPPRFSGRQFPNYSSELNVNALELEDSALYLCASSPTGGVYNEQFFGPGTRLTVL.

The rearrangement uses TRBV6-5 and TRBJ1-3, with D uncertain. The CDR3 length is 16 residues. Germline V CDR1 and CDR2: MNHEY, SVGAGI. V lost 0 bases and J lost 7, with 16 bases in between. The CDR3 is CASSYSGGVLSNTIYF. CDR3 coding DNA: TGTGCCAGCAGTTACTCTGGCGGAGTACTGAGTAACACCATATATTTT.

This clone was seen a single time. V gene TRBV28 combines with J gene TRBJ2-1, with D unclear. V lost 5 bases and J 0 bases, leaving 11 bases between the germline ends. Germline V gene data show CDR1 as MDHEN and CDR2 as SYDVKM. The CDR3 consists of 15 residues. The chain's CDR3 is CASSRMVNSYNEQFF. The DNA of the CDR3 is TGTGCCAGCAGTCGAATGGTCAACTCCTACAATGAGCAGTTCTTC.

The chain has TRBV11-3 and TRBJ2-7; unclear D gene. Germline V CDR1 and CDR2: SGHNT, YENEEA. V lost 1 base to trimming and J lost 4 bases, with 8 bases between them. The CDR3 extends over 13 amino acids. The CDR3 coding sequence is TGTGCCAGCAGCTTAGGAGTTGGTTACGAGCAGTACTTC. This encodes CASSLGVGYEQYF.

CDR3 DNA sequence: TGTGCCAGCAGTGGGGACAGCTTTGGCTACACCTTC. Translated, it gives CASSGDSFGYTF. The V gene is TRBV2, the J gene TRBJ1-2, with 7 nucleotides matching TRBD1. The trim removed 4 bases at V and 7 bases at J, leaving 3 bases unmatched. CDR1 and CDR2 (germline): SNHLY, FYNNEI. This CDR3 spans 12 amino acids.

This clone was counted between two and nine times. This chain's CDR3 is CSGTQGAQEQYF. The CDR3 nucleotides are TGCAGCGGGACACAGGGGGCCCAAGAGCAGTACTTC. This chain links TRBV29-1 with TRBJ2-7, with TRBD1 matching 9 bases. Germline lookup yields CDR1 SQVTM and CDR2 ANQGSEA. This CDR3 has 12 amino acids. V was pared by 7 bases and J by 7 bases, with 8 bases of the junction left unmatched.

This clone was seen a handful of times. The chain combines TRBV28 with TRBJ2-7; tentatively, D is TRBD1 (6 bases). CDR3 length: 13 residues. V lost 5 bases, J lost 3 bases, and 11 bases lay in between. Germline CDR1 MDHEN, CDR2 SYDVKM. CDR3 sequence: CASSTGHGYEQYF. The CDR3 nucleotides are TGTGCCAGCAGTACAGGGCATGGCTACGAGCAGTACTTC.

The chain recombines TRBV18 with TRBJ2-7, with unresolved D. Germline CDR1 and CDR2: KGHSH and LQKENI. V shed 4 bases and J shed 4 bases, with 11 bases lying between them. The CDR3 spans 13 residues. CDR3 sequence: CASSRKEFYEQYF. CDR3 DNA: TGTGCCAGCTCACGGAAGGAATTTTACGAGCAGTACTTC. Together with reference TRBV18 and TRBJ2-7, the CDR3 gives the full variable domain: NAGVMQNPRHLVRRRGQEARLRCSPMKGHSHVYWYRQLPEEGLKFMVYLQKENIIDESGMPKERFSAEFPKEGPSILRIQQVVRGDSAAYFCASSRKEFYEQYFGPGTRLTVT.

This sequence joins TRBV6-1 and TRBJ2-7, with unresolved D. CDR3 length equals 14 residues. V was pared by 1 base and J by 4 bases, with 11 bases between. Per germline, CDR1 MNHNS and CDR2 SASEGT. The CDR3 loop is CASSEGRPLYEQYF. The CDR3 coding sequence is TGTGCCAGCAGTGAAGGAAGACCTCTATACGAGCAGTACTTC.

This clone was seen only a few times. The chain combines TRBV6-5 with TRBJ2-2; 9 nucleotides match TRBD1. Trimming cost V 2 bases and J 4 bases; bases outside gene matches: 5. CDR1 is MNHEY, CDR2 SVGAGI, per germline. This CDR3 has 16 amino acids. This CDR3 is CASSYRTGDATGELFF. The CDR3 DNA follows: TGTGCCAGCAGTTACAGGACAGGGGATGCCACCGGGGAGCTGTTTTTT.

This clone was seen once. V gene TRBV7-2 combines with J gene TRBJ1-6; D is unresolved. Between the trimmed V and J ends, which lost 5 bases and 5 bases, there was a span of 16 bases. The length of the CDR3 is 16 residues. Per the germline V gene, CDR1 is SGHTA and CDR2 is FQGNSA. The CDR3 sequence: CASSQRLLEDNSPLHF. The CDR3, as DNA: TGTGCCAGCAGCCAGAGACTACTTGAGGATAATTCACCCCTCCACTTT.

This rearrangement joins TRBV28 to TRBJ1-1, with D possibly being TRBD1 (5 bases). The germline gives CDR1 MDHEN, CDR2 SYDVKM. This CDR3 spans 14 amino acids. Deletions cut 3 bases from V and 6 bases from J, with 14 bases between. The CDR3 region is CASSLGGWGPEAFF. The CDR3 bases are TGTGCCAGCAGTTTGGGGGGATGGGGCCCTGAAGCTTTCTTT.

The rearrangement links TRBV6-4 to TRBJ2-2; the D is unclear. The CDR3 extends over 16 amino acids. The germline gives CDR1 MRHNA, CDR2 SNTAGT. The V end lost 3 bases, the J end lost 5 bases, and 16 bases lay between the germline ends. CDR3 amino acids: CASSEQIFPETGELFF. In nucleotides, the CDR3 is TGTGCCAGCAGTGAGCAGATTTTCCCGGAGACCGGGGAGCTGTTTTTT.

The V gene is TRBV5-6, the J gene TRBJ2-2, with no clear D. Trimming took off 0 bases at V and 5 bases at J, with 5 bases between the two ends. CDR3 length: 13 amino acids. The germline V gene has CDR1 SGHDT and CDR2 YYEEEE. The DNA of the CDR3 is TGTGCCAGCAGCTTGGCTGGGACCGGGGAGCTGTTTTTT. This codes for CASSLAGTGELFF. The full variable domain, in which reference TRBV5-6 and TRBJ2-2 provide the parts outside the CDR3, is DAGVTQSPTHLIKTRGQQVTLRCSPKSGHDTVSWYQQALGQGPQFIFQYYEEEERQRGNFPDRFSGHQFPNYSSELNVNALLLGDSALYLCASSLAGTGELFFGEGSRLTVL.

The chain recombines TRBV7-2 with TRBJ1-1; D might be TRBD1 (5 bases). The CDR3 has 15 residues. The germline V and J ends were trimmed by 7 bases and 1 base, with 16 bases remaining between them. Germline CDR1 and CDR2: SGHTA and FQGNSA. CDR3 bases: TGTGCCAGCACCTCCATGGGACTGCCGAACACTGAAGCTTTCTTT. Amino acid sequence: CASTSMGLPNTEAFF. Supplemented by reference TRBV7-2 and TRBJ1-1, the full variable domain reads GAGVSQSPSNKVTEKGKDVELRCDPISGHTALYWYRQSLGQGLEFLIYFQGNSAPDKSGLPSDRFSAERTGGSVSTLTIQRTQQEDSAVYLCASTSMGLPNTEAFFGQGTRLTVV.

The chain uses TRBV7-8 and TRBJ1-1; D remains ambiguous. V was pared by 0 bases and J by 5 bases, with 7 bases between. This CDR3 has 13 amino acids. Germline loops: CDR1 SGHVS, CDR2 FQNEAQ. The CDR3 here is CASSLAVGTEAFF. In DNA form, the CDR3 reads TGTGCCAGCAGCTTAGCAGTGGGAACTGAAGCTTTCTTT.

This clone was seen just once. This chain uses TRBV28 with TRBJ1-1; no reliable D call. Germline values: CDR1 MDHEN, CDR2 SYDVKM. The V end was cut by 1 base, the J end by 0 bases, with 9 bases between. The CDR3 length is 15 residues. CDR3 protein: CASSLSADMNTEAFF. Written as DNA, the CDR3 is TGTGCCAGCAGTTTATCTGCTGATATGAACACTGAAGCTTTCTTT.

This sequence joins TRBV28 and TRBJ1-2; unclear D gene. Trimming left V 3 bases short and J 4 bases short, with 9 bases between. CDR1 is MDHEN, CDR2 SYDVKM, per germline. The CDR3 spans 13 residues. CDR3 nucleotides: TGTGCCAGCAGTTTCCAGTCAGTCTATGGCTACACCTTC. The encoded protein is CASSFQSVYGYTF.

The chain couples TRBV20-1 to TRBJ1-1, with 8 positions matching TRBD1. CDR1 is DFQATT, CDR2 SNEGSKA, per germline (reference sequence). The trim removed 4 bases at V and 11 bases at J, leaving 6 bases unmatched. The CDR3 is 11 residues long. The CDR3 coding sequence is TGCAGTGCTACCAGGGGGCGGGGGGCTTTCTTT. This translates into CSATRGRGAFF.

This clone was picked up one time. The genes are TRBV27 and TRBJ2-1; TRBD1 or TRBD2 may be the D gene (5 bases each). Looked up from germline, CDR1 is MNHEY and CDR2 is SMNVEV (reference sequence). Deletions cut 2 bases from V and 4 bases from J, with 9 bases between. The CDR3 contains 14 residues. The DNA for the CDR3 is TGTGCCAGCAGTTTACCGGGACCTTACAATGAGCAGTTCTTC. Its translation is CASSLPGPYNEQFF.

This chain uses TRBV6-5 with TRBJ1-1; 8 bases align to TRBD1. The CDR3 length is 13 residues. V lost 6 bases and J lost 1; bases outside the gene matches: 1. Germline V gene data show CDR1 as MNHEY and CDR2 as SVGAGI. In DNA form, the CDR3 reads TGTGCCAGCAGCACAGGGGGGAACACTGAAGCTTTCTTT. Protein: CASSTGGNTEAFF.

CDR3 in amino acids: CASSYSYLMPYNEQFF. The CDR3 DNA follows: TGTGCCAGCAGTTACTCATACTTGATGCCCTACAATGAGCAGTTCTTC. This chain connects TRBV6-5 to TRBJ2-1; no reliable D call. V shed 0 bases and J shed 2 bases, with 11 bases lying between them. The CDR3 loop spans 16 amino acids. The germline V gene has CDR1 MNHEY and CDR2 SVGAGI.